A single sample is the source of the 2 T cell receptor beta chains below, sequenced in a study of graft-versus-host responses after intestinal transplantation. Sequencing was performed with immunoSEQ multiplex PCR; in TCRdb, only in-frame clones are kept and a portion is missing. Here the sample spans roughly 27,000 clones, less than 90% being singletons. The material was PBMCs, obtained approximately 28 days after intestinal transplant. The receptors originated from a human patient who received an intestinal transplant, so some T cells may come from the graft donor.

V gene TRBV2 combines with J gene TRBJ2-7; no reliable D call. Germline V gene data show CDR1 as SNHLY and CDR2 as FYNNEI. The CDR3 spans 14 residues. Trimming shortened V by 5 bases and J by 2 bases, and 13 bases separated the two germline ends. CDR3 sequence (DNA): TGTGCCAGCAGTTTGCACTGGATACCCTACGAGCAGTACTTC. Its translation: CASSLHWIPYEQYF.

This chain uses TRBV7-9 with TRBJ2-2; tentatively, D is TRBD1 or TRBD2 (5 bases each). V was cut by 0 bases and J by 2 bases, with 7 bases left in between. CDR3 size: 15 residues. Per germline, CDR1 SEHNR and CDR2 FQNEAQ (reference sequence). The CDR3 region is CASSLAGDNTGELFF. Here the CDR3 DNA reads TGTGCCAGCAGCTTAGCGGGGGATAACACCGGGGAGCTGTTTTTT.